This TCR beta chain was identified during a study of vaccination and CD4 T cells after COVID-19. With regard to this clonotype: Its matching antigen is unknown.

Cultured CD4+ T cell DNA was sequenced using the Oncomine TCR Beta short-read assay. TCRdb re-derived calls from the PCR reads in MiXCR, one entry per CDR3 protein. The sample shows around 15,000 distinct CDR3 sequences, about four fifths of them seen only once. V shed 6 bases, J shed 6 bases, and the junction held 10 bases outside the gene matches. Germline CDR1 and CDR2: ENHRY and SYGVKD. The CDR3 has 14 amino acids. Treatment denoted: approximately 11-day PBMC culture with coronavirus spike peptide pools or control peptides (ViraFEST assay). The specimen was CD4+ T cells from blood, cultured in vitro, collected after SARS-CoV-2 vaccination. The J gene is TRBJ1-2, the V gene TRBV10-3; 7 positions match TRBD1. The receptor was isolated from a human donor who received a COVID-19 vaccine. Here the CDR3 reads CAISRQGVEDGYTF. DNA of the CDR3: TGTGCCATCAGCCGACAGGGAGTGGAAGATGGCTACACCTTC.